The 29 T cell receptor beta chains reported below all come from one sample, sequenced in a study of blood T cell repertoires in COVID-19. Profiling relied on immunoSEQ multiplex PCR, and the TCRdb table lists in-frame clones only, not all of them. The sample has 200,000 to 250,000 clones; about 91% are singletons. The sample was peripheral blood. The source of these receptors is a man aged 18 to 35 with active or convalescent COVID-19.

V and J are TRBV28 and TRBJ1-2, with D unresolved. The CDR3 totals 15 residues. Germline CDR1 and CDR2: MDHEN and SYDVKM. The V end was cut by 5 bases, the J end by 1 base, with 14 bases between. This CDR3 is CASSLPSGLNYGYTF. The CDR3 DNA reads TGTGCCAGCAGTCTGCCGAGTGGGCTTAACTATGGCTACACCTTC.

J is TRBJ2-1 and V is TRBV10-1, with 13 positions matching TRBD2. The CDR3 is made up of 14 amino acids. CDR1 and CDR2 from the germline V gene are WNHNN and SYGVQD (reference sequence). Losses at the gene ends were 4 bases for V and 8 bases for J; bases not matched to a gene: 2. The CDR3 protein is CASSGTSGSDEQFF. The CDR3 nucleotides read TGCGCCAGCAGTGGGACTAGCGGGAGCGATGAGCAGTTCTTC.

The chain combines TRBV3-1 (or the pseudogene TRBV3-2) with TRBJ2-1; no firm D call. There are 11 residues in the CDR3. V lost 6 bases to trimming and J lost 5 bases, with 5 bases between them. Germline V gene lookup returns CDR1 LGHDT and CDR2 YNNKEL (reference sequence). CDR3 bases: TGTGCCAGCAGAAGCCACAATGAGCAGTTCTTC. Protein product: CASRSHNEQFF.

The rearrangement links TRBV7-9 to TRBJ2-7, with D possibly being TRBD1 (6 bases). Germline V gene sequence: CDR1 SEHNR, CDR2 FQNEAQ (reference sequence). This CDR3 spans 17 amino acids. V was clipped by 5 bases and J by 2 bases, with 22 bases between them. The CDR3 nucleotides read TGTGCCAGCAGCCCAAGCTTGGACAGAGAGGCGCCCTACGAGCAGTACTTC. Residues: CASSPSLDREAPYEQYF.

The CDR3 DNA is TGTGCCACCAGCAGAGGAGGGACAACGAATTCACCCCTCCACTTT. Translated, it gives CATSRGGTTNSPLHF. The chain has TRBV15 and TRBJ1-6; weak D call: TRBD1 (6 bases). The CDR3 spans 15 residues. The germline V and J ends were trimmed by 1 base and 7 bases, with 11 bases remaining between them. CDR1 and CDR2 (germline): LNHNV, YYDKDF (reference sequence). Combining the CDR3 with reference TRBV15 and TRBJ1-6 gives the whole variable domain DAMVIQNPRYQVTQFGKPVTLSCSQTLNHNVMYWYQQKSSQAPKLLFHYYDKDFNNEADTPDNFQSRRPNTSFCFLDIRSPGLGDTAMYLCATSRGGTTNSPLHFGNGTRLTVT.

This clone was found once. V is TRBV10-3 and J is TRBJ2-1; 12 positions match TRBD2. Germline values: CDR1 ENHRY, CDR2 SYGVKD. There are 15 residues in the CDR3. The V gene end was trimmed by 6 bases and the J gene end by 7 bases; junction bases not matched to a gene: 7. The CDR3 bases are TGTGCCATCAGAAACTCCGGGACTAGCGGGAATGAGCAGTTCTTC. This translates into CAIRNSGTSGNEQFF.

The chain recombines TRBV30 with TRBJ1-5; 10 bases line up with TRBD1. V gave up 2 bases and J gave up 0 bases; unmatched junction bases: 13. The CDR3 runs 19 residues. The germline V gene has CDR1 GTSNPN and CDR2 SVGIG (reference sequence). CDR3 loop: CAWSPGTGVFSLSNQPQHF. CDR3 coding DNA: TGTGCCTGGAGTCCTGGGACAGGGGTTTTTTCCCTTAGCAATCAGCCCCAGCATTTT.

V and J are TRBV6-1 and TRBJ2-5; 12 bases match TRBD2. Germline loops: CDR1 MNHNS, CDR2 SASEGT. Unmatched junction bases numbered 4, after V lost 3 bases and J lost 2 bases. This CDR3 is 16 amino acids long. In DNA, the CDR3 is TGTGCCAGCAGTGAGGAACTAGCGGGAGGTCAAGAGACCCAGTACTTC. Translated, it gives CASSEELAGGQETQYF.

CDR3 amino acids: CASRKGTGLNQPQHF. The CDR3 bases are TGTGCCAGCAGAAAAGGGACAGGGTTAAATCAGCCCCAGCATTTT. The chain couples TRBV6-5 to TRBJ1-5; 9 nucleotides align to TRBD1. The CDR3 contains 15 residues. Unmatched junction bases numbered 7, after V lost 6 bases and J lost 4 bases. Germline-derived CDR1 and CDR2 are MNHEY and SVGAGI.

The chain is built from TRBV19 and TRBJ2-1; 11 bases are a match to TRBD2. The V gene end was trimmed by 10 bases and the J gene end by 10 bases; junction bases not matched to a gene: 12. Germline values: CDR1 LNHDA, CDR2 SQIVND (reference sequence). The CDR3 consists of 14 residues. CDR3 nucleotide sequence: TGTGCCACCCGTTTAGCGGGAGGGTGGGACGAGCAGTTCTTC. Translated, it gives CATRLAGGWDEQFF. Variable domain in full (rest from reference TRBV19 and TRBJ2-1): DGGITQSPKYLFRKEGQNVTLSCEQNLNHDAMYWYRQDPGQGLRLIYYSQIVNDFQKGDIAEGYSVSREKKESFPLTVTSAQKNPTAFYLCATRLAGGWDEQFFGPGTRLTVL.

The rearrangement links TRBV10-2 to TRBJ2-1; no clear D. The CDR3 totals 13 residues. V was pared by 3 bases and J by 8 bases, with 11 bases between. Germline V gene data show CDR1 as WSHSY and CDR2 as SAAADI. CDR3 DNA: TGCGCCAGCAGTGAAACAGTGATCCATGAGCAGTTCTTC. Translation: CASSETVIHEQFF.

As concerns this clone: This CDR3 is also generated by other DNA sequences in the sample. J is TRBJ1-2 and V is TRBV12-3 or TRBV12-4; D is possibly TRBD1 (6 bases). Deletions cut 6 bases from V and 4 bases from J, with 9 bases between. This CDR3 is 12 amino acids long. For the CDR3, the DNA is TGTGCCAGCAGCCCGGACAGCTATGGCTACACCTTC. Translated: CASSPDSYGYTF.

The V call is TRBV11-3, the J call TRBJ2-2, with 7 bases that match TRBD1. The CDR3 is made up of 15 amino acids. J was trimmed by 0 bases and V by 8 bases; bases with no gene match: 6. Germline V gene lookup returns CDR1 SGHNT and CDR2 YENEEA. The CDR3 spells CASATGISNTGELFF. As DNA, the CDR3 is TGTGCCAGCGCGACAGGGATCTCGAACACCGGGGAGCTGTTTTTT.

The chain combines TRBV18 with TRBJ1-6, with D unclear. V lost 3 bases and J 7 bases, leaving 10 bases between the germline ends. The CDR3 consists of 14 residues. The V gene's germline CDR1 is KGHSH and CDR2 LQKENI. The CDR3 sequence is CASSPNSHNSPLHF. For the CDR3, the DNA is TGTGCCAGCTCACCGAACAGTCACAATTCACCCCTCCACTTT.

The V gene is TRBV28, the J gene TRBJ2-4; D possibly corresponds to TRBD1 (5 bases). V was pared by 7 bases and J by 8 bases, with 12 bases between. There are 12 residues in the CDR3. Germline lookup yields CDR1 MDHEN and CDR2 SYDVKM. Written as DNA, the CDR3 is TGTGCCAGCATTGGGCAAGGGGACATTCAGTACTTC. This sequence encodes CASIGQGDIQYF.

This sequence joins TRBV19 and TRBJ2-7; D is possibly TRBD2 (6 bases). From germline, CDR1 is LNHDA and CDR2 SQIVND (reference sequence). The V end lost 5 bases, the J end lost 7 bases, and 15 bases lay between the germline ends. CDR3 length: 13 residues. The CDR3 nucleotides read TGTGCCAGTAGTGGAGGGACCCACCGAGAGCAGTACTTC. It yields the protein CASSGGTHREQYF.

This chain connects TRBV6-4 to TRBJ1-2, with 10 positions matching TRBD1. This CDR3 spans 14 amino acids. Germline V gene sequence: CDR1 MRHNA, CDR2 SNTAGT. V trimming: 3 bases; J trimming: 4 bases; junction bases outside the gene matches: 2. CDR3 in DNA: TGTGCCAGCAGTGAGGGACAGGGGACCTATGGCTACACCTTC. The encoded protein is CASSEGQGTYGYTF.

This chain joins TRBV28 and TRBJ1-3, with a possible D match to TRBD1 (6 bases). V was trimmed by 0 bases and J by 0 bases, leaving 15 bases between them. Germline CDR1 reads MDHEN; CDR2 reads SYDVKM. The CDR3 is 18 amino acids. CDR3 bases: TGTGCCAGCAGTTTATGGATGGGTGCCAGGGGCTCTGGAAACACCATATATTTT. It encodes CASSLWMGARGSGNTIYF.

The V call is TRBV28, the J call TRBJ1-5; maybe TRBD1 (5 bases). CDR3 length: 15 amino acids. Deletions cut 2 bases from V and 0 bases from J, with 8 bases between. Germline lookup yields CDR1 MDHEN and CDR2 SYDVKM. CDR3 loop: CASSLSRDSNQPQHF. The CDR3 bases are TGTGCCAGCAGTTTAAGCAGGGATAGCAATCAGCCCCAGCATTTT.

The chain combines TRBV14 with TRBJ1-1; D not resolved. V lost 0 bases, J lost 4 bases, and 15 bases lay in between. This CDR3 contains 16 residues. Germline V gene lookup returns CDR1 SGHDN and CDR2 FVKESK. The CDR3 region has the DNA TGTGCCAGCAGCCAAGACCTTGGAGGTTGGGCCACTGAAGCTTTCTTT. Amino acids: CASSQDLGGWATEAFF.

The chain joins TRBV29-1 to TRBJ1-2; 12 nucleotides align to TRBD1. Germline CDR1 SQVTM, CDR2 ANQGSEA. CDR3 length: 16 residues. Unmatched junction bases numbered 10, after V lost 6 bases and J lost 2 bases. CDR3 bases: TGCAGCGTCTCCCACGGGACAGGGGGCCCCAACTATGGCTACACCTTC. This encodes CSVSHGTGGPNYGYTF. The whole variable domain, filled in from reference TRBV29-1 and TRBJ1-2, reads SAVISQKPSRDICQRGTSLTIQCQVDSQVTMMFWYRQQPGQSLTLIATANQGSEATYESGFVIDKFPISRPNLTFSTLTVSNMSPEDSSIYLCSVSHGTGGPNYGYTFGSGTRLTVV.

The V call is TRBV27, the J call TRBJ2-2, with TRBD2 matching 9 bases. From germline, CDR1 is MNHEY and CDR2 SMNVEV (reference sequence). With V trimmed by 4 bases and J by 4 bases, 7 bases remained unmatched. CDR3 length: 16 amino acids. CDR3 coding DNA: TGTGCCAGCAGTTCGTTAGCGGGAGCGCCCACCGGGGAGCTGTTTTTT. This encodes CASSSLAGAPTGELFF.

To note about this clone: Different DNA sequences within this sample yield the same CDR3. The CDR3 region is CASSESPTSTDTQYF. The CDR3, as DNA: TGCGCCAGCAGTGAGTCCCCGACTAGCACAGATACGCAGTATTTT. The chain recombines TRBV10-2 with TRBJ2-3; D is uncertain. This CDR3 has 15 amino acids. The V gene's germline CDR1 is WSHSY and CDR2 SAAADI. Trimming stripped 0 bases from V and 0 bases from J, with 7 bases between.

This clone has only one observation. This chain joins TRBV29-1 and TRBJ1-2; 7 bases agree with TRBD1. CDR3 length: 13 residues. CDR1 SQVTM and CDR2 ANQGSEA come from the germline V gene. J lost 2 bases, V lost 3 bases, and 3 bases had no gene match. The CDR3 DNA sequence: TGCAGCGTTGACTCCAGGGGGAACTATGGCTACACCTTC. Its translation is CSVDSRGNYGYTF.

The chain has TRBV19 and TRBJ2-2; a possible D gene is TRBD2 (6 bases). The CDR3 is 14 residues long. CDR1 LNHDA and CDR2 SQIVND come from the germline V gene (reference sequence). V was clipped by 5 bases and J by 3 bases, with 10 bases between them. This CDR3 reads CASSSPGDTGELFF. CDR3 sequence (DNA): TGTGCCAGTAGTTCCCCGGGGGACACCGGGGAGCTGTTTTTT. Variable domain in full (rest from reference TRBV19 and TRBJ2-2): DGGITQSPKYLFRKEGQNVTLSCEQNLNHDAMYWYRQDPGQGLRLIYYSQIVNDFQKGDIAEGYSVSREKKESFPLTVTSAQKNPTAFYLCASSSPGDTGELFFGEGSRLTVL.

The chain joins TRBV14 to TRBJ2-2; D remains ambiguous. The V end lost 5 bases, the J end lost 7 bases, and 8 bases lay between the germline ends. Germline CDR1 and CDR2: SGHDN and FVKESK. The CDR3 extends over 12 amino acids. The CDR3: CASSIAGGELFF. CDR3 coding DNA: TGTGCCAGCAGCATAGCCGGCGGGGAGCTGTTTTTT.

This chain links TRBV28 with TRBJ1-5; no clear D. V lost 6 bases to trimming and J lost 0 bases, with 12 bases between them. From germline, CDR1 is MDHEN and CDR2 SYDVKM. The CDR3 is 15 residues long. This CDR3 reads CASRGRNLSNQPQHF. CDR3 bases: TGTGCCAGCAGGGGGAGGAACCTTAGCAATCAGCCCCAGCATTTT.

As to this clone: Other nucleotide sequences from this sample produce the same CDR3. The rearrangement joins TRBV12-3 or TRBV12-4 to TRBJ1-1; D is possibly TRBD1 (5 bases). The CDR3 covers 12 residues. Trimming cost V 3 bases and J 4 bases, with 6 bases left between them. CDR3 sequence: CASSFGGTEAFF. In DNA, the CDR3 is TGTGCCAGCAGTTTCGGGGGCACTGAAGCTTTCTTT.

This chain uses TRBV28 with TRBJ1-1, with D unresolved. Germline assignment: CDR1 MDHEN and CDR2 SYDVKM. CDR3 length: 12 residues. V was clipped by 5 bases and J by 7 bases, with 11 bases between them. CDR3: CASSPRGYEAFF. CDR3 DNA sequence: TGTGCCAGCAGTCCACGGGGATATGAAGCTTTCTTT.